These 32 T cell receptor beta chains came from one sample sequenced in a study of identifying expanded T cells in peripheral blood. Produced via immunoSEQ multiplex PCR; TCRdb's table is partial and in-frame only. The sample lists approximately 85,000 clones; 84% were seen once. Sequenced: blood. The receptor set was obtained from a person aged 18-70 years in good health.

The sample holds a few counts of this clone. The chain is built from TRBV9 and TRBJ2-1; 9 bases are a match to TRBD1. This CDR3 has 18 residues. Germline V lookup: CDR1 SGDLS, CDR2 YYNGEE. V lost 4 bases, J lost 9 bases, and 20 bases stayed unmatched. CDR3 loop: CASSPHPGTGTGFGEQFF. The CDR3, as DNA: TGTGCCAGCAGCCCGCATCCTGGGACAGGGACAGGGTTTGGTGAGCAGTTCTTC.

The chain combines TRBV7-9 with TRBJ2-6; D is possibly TRBD2 (6 bases). In germline, CDR1 is SEHNR, CDR2 FQNEAQ (reference sequence). V gave up 1 base and J gave up 0 bases, with 10 bases separating them. The CDR3 spans 17 residues. CDR3 protein: CASSLVGGSSGANVLTF. The CDR3 DNA follows: TGTGCCAGCAGCTTAGTCGGAGGGAGCTCTGGGGCCAACGTCCTGACTTTC.

This clone has more than one count but fewer than ten. This chain connects TRBV19 to TRBJ1-5, with a tentative D call TRBD1 (5 bases). This CDR3 has 12 amino acids. The V and J ends lost 6 bases and 5 bases respectively, with 8 bases between them. Germline CDR1 is LNHDA and CDR2 is SQIVND (reference sequence). The CDR3 DNA is TGTGCCAGTAGCGGGGGTGATCAGCCCCAGCATTTT. Translated: CASSGGDQPQHF.

The chain links TRBV5-8 to TRBJ1-2; TRBD1 might be the D (5 bases). Between the trimmed V and J ends, which lost 6 bases and 5 bases, there was a span of 11 bases. The CDR3 is made up of 12 amino acids. The germline V gene has CDR1 SGHTS and CDR2 YDEGEE. The CDR3 nucleotides are TGTGCCAGCATAGTCGGACATTATGGCTACACCTTC. Amino acid sequence: CASIVGHYGYTF.

The chain is built from TRBV7-9 and TRBJ2-7; a weak D match, TRBD1 (5 bases). This CDR3 comprises 15 residues. Trimming removed 5 bases from V and 3 bases from J, with 17 bases in between. Looked up from germline, CDR1 is SEHNR and CDR2 is FQNEAQ (reference sequence). The CDR3 sequence is CASSSPGLIGYEQYF. The DNA of the CDR3 is TGTGCCAGCAGCAGCCCAGGGTTAATAGGCTACGAGCAGTACTTC. Using reference TRBV7-9 and TRBJ2-7 for the parts outside the CDR3, the full variable domain is DTGVSQNPRHKITKRGQNVTFRCDPISEHNRLYWYRQTLGQGPEFLTYFQNEAQLEKSRLLSDRFSAERPKGSFSTLEIQRTEQGDSAMYLCASSSPGLIGYEQYFGPGTRLTVT.

V usage is TRBV5-1 and J usage is TRBJ2-7; 10 bases align to TRBD2. CDR1 and CDR2 from the germline V gene are SGHRS and YFSETQ. The CDR3 runs 15 residues. Germline trimming cut 4 bases from V and 3 bases from J; bases unmatched to any gene: 7. The CDR3 DNA is TGCGCCAGCAGCGCCGCCGGGACTAGCGTCTACGAGCAGTACTTC. Translated: CASSAAGTSVYEQYF.

The rearrangement joins TRBV30 to TRBJ2-3; TRBD2 agrees at 8 bases. The CDR3 runs 14 residues. Germline assignment: CDR1 GTSNPN and CDR2 SVGIG (reference sequence). With V trimmed by 2 bases and J by 1 base, 2 bases remained unmatched. CDR3 DNA: TGTGCCTGGAGTAGCGGGAGTGGCACAGATACGCAGTATTTT. It encodes CAWSSGSGTDTQYF.

This chain connects TRBV13 to TRBJ2-7, with 13 bases identical to TRBD2. Trimming removed 1 base from V and 0 bases from J; junction bases left unmatched: 3. The CDR3 is 17 residues long. Germline V CDR1 and CDR2: PRHDT, FYEKMQ (reference sequence). CDR3 loop: CASSLAGLAGSSYEQYF. DNA for the CDR3: TGTGCCAGCAGCTTAGCGGGACTAGCGGGGAGCTCCTACGAGCAGTACTTC.

This sequence joins TRBV28 and TRBJ1-1; 8 bases align to TRBD1. The CDR3 has 16 amino acids. Trimming took 2 bases from V and 0 from J; bases not matched to a gene: 5. Germline V lookup: CDR1 MDHEN, CDR2 SYDVKM. The CDR3 here is CASSLNQGALNTEAFF. CDR3 bases: TGTGCCAGCAGTTTAAACCAGGGGGCTCTGAACACTGAAGCTTTCTTT.

This sequence joins TRBV2 and TRBJ2-7, with D possibly being TRBD2 (6 bases). Trimming left V 4 bases short and J 3 bases short, with 13 bases between. CDR3 size: 14 residues. CDR1 SNHLY and CDR2 FYNNEI come from the germline V gene. The CDR3 here is CASSVTRSVYEQYF. The CDR3 region has the DNA TGTGCCAGCAGTGTGACTAGGAGCGTCTACGAGCAGTACTTC.

The chain uses TRBV10-3 and TRBJ2-3, with TRBD2 as a possible D gene (5 bases). Trimming took 1 base from V and 3 from J, leaving 14 bases between them. The length of the CDR3 is 16 residues. Germline CDR1 and CDR2: ENHRY and SYGVKD. CDR3 nucleotides: TGTGCCATCAGTGAGTTATGGGCGACGGGGACAGATACGCAGTATTTT. Encoded protein: CAISELWATGTDTQYF.

The rearrangement links TRBV7-2 to TRBJ1-2, with 7 bases lining up with TRBD1. CDR3 length: 16 amino acids. With V trimmed by 0 bases and J by 4 bases, 8 bases remained unmatched. The germline V gene has CDR1 SGHTA and CDR2 FQGNSA. CDR3 region: CASSLAGQLLGYGYTF. CDR3 coding DNA: TGTGCCAGCAGCTTAGCGGGACAGCTGCTTGGCTATGGCTACACCTTC. The variable domain in full, completed from reference TRBV7-2 and TRBJ1-2, reads GAGVSQSPSNKVTEKGKDVELRCDPISGHTALYWYRQSLGQGLEFLIYFQGNSAPDKSGLPSDRFSAERTGGSVSTLTIQRTQQEDSAVYLCASSLAGQLLGYGYTFGSGTRLTVV.

This clone was found a few times. The chain carries TRBV7-2 and TRBJ2-7; maybe TRBD2 (7 bases). Germline lookup yields CDR1 SGHTA and CDR2 FQGNSA. The length of the CDR3 is 16 residues. Trimming removed 0 bases at V and 2 bases at J, with 14 bases between. The chain's CDR3 is CASSLAGGGAAYEQYF. The CDR3 nucleotides read TGTGCCAGCAGCTTAGCCGGTGGGGGGGCCGCCTACGAGCAGTACTTC.

In nucleotides, the CDR3 is TGTGCCAGCAGTCCCAACCCGACAGGGTACCAAGAGACCCAGTACTTC. This codes for CASSPNPTGYQETQYF. This chain uses TRBV27 with TRBJ2-5, with TRBD1 identical over 7 bases. The CDR3 covers 16 residues. Trimming cost V 5 bases and J 0 bases; bases outside gene matches: 9. CDR1 MNHEY and CDR2 SMNVEV come from the germline V gene (reference sequence).

The rearrangement joins TRBV18 to TRBJ1-1; 7 positions agree with TRBD1. Losses at the gene ends were 4 bases for V and 8 bases for J; bases not matched to a gene: 10. The CDR3 is 14 amino acids. Germline V gene lookup returns CDR1 KGHSH and CDR2 LQKENI. The CDR3 bases are TGTGCCAGCTCACTCGACAGGGCTGACGGAGAAGCTTTCTTT. This gives the protein CASSLDRADGEAFF.

This rearrangement joins TRBV29-1 to TRBJ2-3, with a possible D match to TRBD1 (6 bases). This CDR3 region has 13 residues. The germline V gene encodes CDR1 SQVTM and CDR2 ANQGSEA. V gave up 4 bases and J gave up 4 bases, with 12 bases separating them. CDR3 in DNA: TGCAGCGTTGGGGGGCTAGCCGCAGATACGCAGTATTTT. Amino acids: CSVGGLAADTQYF.

The chain uses TRBV9 and TRBJ2-5, with D possibly being TRBD2 (6 bases). Trimming took off 0 bases at V and 5 bases at J, with 17 bases between the two ends. Germline CDR1 reads SGDLS; CDR2 reads YYNGEE. The CDR3 loop spans 16 amino acids. This chain's CDR3 is CASSVGAEGPRETQYF. CDR3 coding DNA: TGTGCCAGCAGCGTAGGGGCGGAGGGCCCTAGGGAGACCCAGTACTTC.

The chain couples TRBV11-2 to TRBJ2-7; D is perhaps TRBD1 (5 bases). Trimming cost V 4 bases and J 3 bases, with 7 bases left between them. Germline V gene sequence: CDR1 SGHAT, CDR2 FQNNGV. The CDR3 is 12 residues long. The CDR3 region has the DNA TGTGCCAGCAGCTACCAGGGCTACGAGCAGTACTTC. Protein: CASSYQGYEQYF.

The chain uses TRBV7-9 and TRBJ2-2; 8 bases match TRBD2. V shed 5 bases and J 5 bases; nucleotides not matched to a gene: 4. The germline CDR1 and CDR2 sequences are SEHNR and FQNEAQ (reference sequence). The CDR3 is made up of 14 amino acids. CDR3: CASSISGTTGELFF. The CDR3, as DNA: TGTGCCAGCAGCATTAGCGGGACTACCGGGGAGCTGTTTTTT.

This chain uses TRBV14 with TRBJ1-3; D is uncertain. The CDR3 extends over 17 amino acids. V was trimmed by 1 base and J by 0 bases, leaving 13 bases between them. The germline V gene has CDR1 SGHDN and CDR2 FVKESK. DNA of the CDR3: TGTGCCAGCAGCCAAGGGGCGAGAGCCTACTCTGGAAACACCATATATTTT. Its protein is CASSQGARAYSGNTIYF.

This chain connects TRBV4-3 to TRBJ2-5; D perhaps matches TRBD1 (6 bases). Trimming removed 1 base at V and 4 bases at J, with 16 bases between. The length of the CDR3 is 16 residues. Germline V gene lookup returns CDR1 LGHNA and CDR2 YSLEER. CDR3: CASSQGGGLPGETQYF. CDR3 coding DNA: TGCGCCAGCAGCCAAGGAGGGGGTCTACCGGGAGAGACCCAGTACTTC.

The V gene is TRBV28, the J gene TRBJ1-3; tentative D call: TRBD1 (5 bases). The CDR3 totals 14 residues. The germline CDR1 and CDR2 sequences are MDHEN and SYDVKM. V lost 5 bases to trimming and J lost 0 bases, with 8 bases between them. The CDR3 is CASSTGGSGNTIYF. CDR3 DNA: TGTGCCAGCAGTACAGGAGGCTCTGGAAACACCATATATTTT.

This clone was recorded once. V and J are TRBV28 and TRBJ2-7; no firm D call. Trimming removed 7 bases at V and 2 bases at J, with 9 bases between. The length of the CDR3 is 12 residues. Germline CDR1 is MDHEN and CDR2 is SYDVKM. CDR3 protein: CASTTSTYEQYF. In DNA form, the CDR3 reads TGTGCCAGCACAACTTCAACCTACGAGCAGTACTTC.

This clone has just one count. The rearrangement links TRBV9 to TRBJ2-5; D tentatively reads TRBD1 or TRBD2 (6 bases each). Germline CDR1 is SGDLS and CDR2 is YYNGEE. The CDR3 is made up of 15 amino acids. Trimming took 3 bases from V and 5 from J, leaving 17 bases between them. The DNA of the CDR3 is TGTGCCAGCAGCGACCTGGGGGGCCTCGGGGAGACCCAGTACTTC. It translates to CASSDLGGLGETQYF.

The V and J genes are TRBV27 and TRBJ1-4; no clear D. Germline V gene data show CDR1 as MNHEY and CDR2 as SMNVEV (reference sequence). Trimming removed 3 bases from V and 7 bases from J, with 15 bases in between. This CDR3 contains 15 residues. The CDR3 DNA is TGTGCCAGCAGTTTTTCAACAGTTCATGGTGAAAAACTGTTTTTT. It specifies CASSFSTVHGEKLFF.

This sequence joins TRBV7-8 and TRBJ2-7; perhaps TRBD2 as D (6 bases). This CDR3 has 13 residues. Germline V gene data show CDR1 as SGHVS and CDR2 as FQNEAQ. V dropped 5 bases and J dropped 3 bases, with 11 bases sitting between them. CDR3 sequence reads: CASSTLAIYEQYF. CDR3 DNA sequence: TGTGCCAGCAGCACCCTAGCGATCTACGAGCAGTACTTC.

The V and J genes are TRBV2 and TRBJ2-7; TRBD1 matches at 11 bases. Germline values: CDR1 SNHLY, CDR2 FYNNEI. There are 15 residues in the CDR3. V dropped 4 bases and J dropped 5; count of bases not matched to a gene: 7. CDR3 sequence reads: CASSVRGQGADEQYF. DNA of the CDR3: TGTGCCAGCAGTGTCCGTGGACAGGGGGCGGACGAGCAGTACTTC. Full variable domain (remainder filled in from reference TRBV2 and TRBJ2-7): EPEVTQTPSHQVTQMGQEVILRCVPISNHLYFYWYRQILGQKVEFLVSFYNNEISEKSEIFDDQFSVERPDGSNFTLKIRSTKLEDSAMYFCASSVRGQGADEQYFGPGTRLTVT.

The chain carries TRBV5-4 and TRBJ1-1, with 7 positions matching TRBD1. The CDR3 sequence is 14 residues long. Trimming took 10 bases from V and 1 from J; bases not matched to a gene: 10. Germline-derived CDR1 and CDR2 are SGHNT and YYREEE (reference sequence). The CDR3 is CAHSEGARNTEAFF. In DNA, the CDR3 is TGTGCCCACTCGGAGGGGGCAAGGAACACTGAAGCTTTCTTT.

In its sample, this clone is medium-sized. V usage is TRBV14 and J usage is TRBJ1-5; 9 nucleotides match TRBD1. Germline trimming cut 5 bases from V and 3 bases from J; bases unmatched to any gene: 5. This CDR3 contains 15 residues. Germline V gene data show CDR1 as SGHDN and CDR2 as FVKESK. CDR3 sequence: CASSNRGRINQPQHF. For the CDR3, the DNA is TGTGCCAGCAGCAACAGGGGGCGTATCAATCAGCCCCAGCATTTT.

This sequence joins TRBV19 and TRBJ2-1; the D gene could be TRBD1 or TRBD2 (6 bases each). The CDR3 totals 12 residues. Trimming left V 8 bases short and J 9 bases short, with 14 bases between. Germline V CDR1 and CDR2: LNHDA, SQIVND (reference sequence). CDR3: CASRREQGEQFF. The CDR3 DNA follows: TGTGCCAGTCGGCGGGAACAGGGTGAGCAGTTCTTC.

This clone has just a few counts. This sequence joins TRBV6-5 and TRBJ2-3, with 11 bases lining up with TRBD1. This CDR3 has 16 amino acids. The germline V gene encodes CDR1 MNHEY and CDR2 SVGAGI. Unmatched junction bases numbered 5, after V lost 2 bases and J lost 4 bases. The CDR3 DNA follows: TGTGCCAGCAGTTACAATCCGGGACAGGGGGCAGATACGCAGTATTTT. Amino acids: CASSYNPGQGADTQYF.

The CDR3 region is CSEKSNNEQFF. As DNA, the CDR3 is TGCAGTGAGAAGAGTAACAATGAGCAGTTCTTC. V gene TRBV20-1 combines with J gene TRBJ2-1; D remains ambiguous. Germline CDR1 DFQATT, CDR2 SNEGSKA (reference sequence). CDR3 length: 11 amino acids. Trimming pared 7 bases from V and 5 bases from J, leaving 9 bases between.